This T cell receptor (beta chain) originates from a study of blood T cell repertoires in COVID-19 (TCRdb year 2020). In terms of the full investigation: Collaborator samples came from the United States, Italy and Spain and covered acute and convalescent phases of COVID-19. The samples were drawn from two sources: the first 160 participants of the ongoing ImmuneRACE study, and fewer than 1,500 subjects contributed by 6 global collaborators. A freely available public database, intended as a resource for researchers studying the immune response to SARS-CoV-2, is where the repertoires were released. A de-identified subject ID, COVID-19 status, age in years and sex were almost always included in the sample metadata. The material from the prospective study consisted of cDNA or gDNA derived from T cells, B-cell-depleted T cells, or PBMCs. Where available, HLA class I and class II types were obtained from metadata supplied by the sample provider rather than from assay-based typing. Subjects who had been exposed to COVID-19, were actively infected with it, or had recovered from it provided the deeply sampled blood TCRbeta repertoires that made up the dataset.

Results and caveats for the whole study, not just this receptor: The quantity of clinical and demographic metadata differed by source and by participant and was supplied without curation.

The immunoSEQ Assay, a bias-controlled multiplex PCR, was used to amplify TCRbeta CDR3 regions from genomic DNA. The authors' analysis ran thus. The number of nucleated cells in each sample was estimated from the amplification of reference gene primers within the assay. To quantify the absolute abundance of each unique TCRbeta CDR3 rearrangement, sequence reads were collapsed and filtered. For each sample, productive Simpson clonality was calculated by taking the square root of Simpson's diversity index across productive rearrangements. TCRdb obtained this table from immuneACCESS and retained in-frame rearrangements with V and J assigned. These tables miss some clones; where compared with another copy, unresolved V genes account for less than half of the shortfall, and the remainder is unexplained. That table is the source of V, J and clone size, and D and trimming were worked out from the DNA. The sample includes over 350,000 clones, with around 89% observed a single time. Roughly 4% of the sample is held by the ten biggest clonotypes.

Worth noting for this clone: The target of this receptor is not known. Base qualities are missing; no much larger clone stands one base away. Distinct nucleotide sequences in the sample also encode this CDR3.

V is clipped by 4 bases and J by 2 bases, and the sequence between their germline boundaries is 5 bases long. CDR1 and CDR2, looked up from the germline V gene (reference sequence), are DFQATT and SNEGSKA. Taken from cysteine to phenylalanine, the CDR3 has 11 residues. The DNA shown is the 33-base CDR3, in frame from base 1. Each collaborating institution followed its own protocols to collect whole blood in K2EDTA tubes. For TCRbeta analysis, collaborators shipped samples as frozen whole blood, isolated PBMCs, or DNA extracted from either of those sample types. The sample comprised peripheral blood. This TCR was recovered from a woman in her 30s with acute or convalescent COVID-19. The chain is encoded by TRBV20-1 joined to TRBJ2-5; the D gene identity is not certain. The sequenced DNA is TGCAGTGCTACCCGTCAAGAGACCCAGTACTTC. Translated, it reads CSATRQETQYF.